Shown below are 21 T cell receptor beta chains from a single sample sequenced in a study of blood T cell repertoires in COVID-19. TCRdb keeps only in-frame clones here, not all; method: immunoSEQ multiplex PCR. The sample has about 400,000 clones, approximately 84% seen once. Sample: PBMCs or T cells enriched from blood (not recorded which). The receptor source for this set is a woman under 40 who had recovered from COVID-19.

The chain employs TRBV5-4 and TRBJ2-7; 11 bases map to TRBD2. V dropped 0 bases and J dropped 6; count of bases not matched to a gene: 14. The CDR3 runs 18 residues. CDR1 is SGHNT and CDR2 is YYREEE in the germline V gene (reference sequence). CDR3 loop: CASSLGLAGRKNSLEQYF. The CDR3 region has the DNA TGTGCCAGCAGCTTGGGACTAGCGGGAAGGAAAAACTCTCTCGAGCAGTACTTC.

In this sample, this clone turned up a few times. J is TRBJ1-5 and V is TRBV7-2; D uncertain. Germline CDR1 is SGHTA and CDR2 is FQGNSA. Between the trimmed V and J ends, which lost 5 bases and 7 bases, there was a span of 12 bases. The CDR3 has 13 amino acids. Written as DNA, the CDR3 is TGTGCCAGCAGCCCAGAAGCGGGCCAGCCCCAGCATTTT. Its translation: CASSPEAGQPQHF.

The gene calls are TRBV4-1 and TRBJ2-7; unclear D gene. V dropped 1 base and J dropped 0 bases, with 13 bases sitting between them. The length of the CDR3 is 16 residues. Germline lookup yields CDR1 MGHRA and CDR2 YSYEKL. CDR3 region: CASSQVSVLNSYEQYF. For the CDR3, the DNA is TGCGCCAGCAGCCAAGTGAGTGTATTGAACTCCTACGAGCAGTACTTC.

The chain employs TRBV15 and TRBJ1-5; D gene uncertain. This CDR3 is 13 amino acids long. Germline V gives CDR1 LNHNV, CDR2 YYDKDF (reference sequence). V dropped 3 bases and J dropped 7 bases, with 10 bases sitting between them. CDR3 in DNA: TGTGCCACCAGCAGCACATCCTGGCAGCCCCAGCATTTT. Its protein product is CATSSTSWQPQHF.

The chain recombines TRBV29-1 with TRBJ2-1; tentatively, D is TRBD2 (5 bases). V was shortened by 4 bases and J by 2 bases, with 12 bases between the two germline ends. The CDR3 runs to 14 residues. Per germline, CDR1 SQVTM and CDR2 ANQGSEA. The CDR3 here is CSVVSGLAYNEQFF. CDR3 coding DNA: TGCAGCGTTGTATCGGGGTTGGCCTACAATGAGCAGTTCTTC.

The chain is built from TRBV6-6 and TRBJ2-3, with 9 bases lining up with TRBD2. Trimming took 2 bases from V and 2 from J; bases not matched to a gene: 5. This CDR3 is 16 amino acids long. Per the germline V gene, CDR1 is MNHNY and CDR2 is SVGAGI (reference sequence). The CDR3 nucleotides are TGTGCCAGCAGTTACCCCACTAGCGGGCACACAGATACGCAGTATTTT. This encodes CASSYPTSGHTDTQYF.

The chain employs TRBV27 and TRBJ2-7; D unresolved. This CDR3 contains 14 residues. Germline assignment: CDR1 MNHEY and CDR2 SMNVEV (reference sequence). Between the trimmed V and J ends, which lost 0 bases and 0 bases, there was a span of 6 bases. For the CDR3, the DNA is TGTGCCAGCAGTTTATCCACAGACTCCTACGAGCAGTACTTC. Encoded protein: CASSLSTDSYEQYF.

There are many counts of this clone. The V gene is TRBV27, the J gene TRBJ2-7, with D unclear. This CDR3 has 13 residues. The V and J ends lost 0 bases and 5 bases respectively, with 8 bases between them. In germline, CDR1 is MNHEY, CDR2 SMNVEV (reference sequence). This chain's CDR3 is CASSLSAFNEQYF. CDR3 DNA: TGTGCCAGCAGTTTATCCGCGTTTAACGAGCAGTACTTC.

The chain employs TRBV12-3 or TRBV12-4 and TRBJ2-7; D gene unclear. V was pared by 6 bases and J by 0 bases, with 6 bases between. The CDR3 covers 12 residues. CDR3 coding DNA: TGTGCCAGCAGCCACAGCTCCTACGAGCAGTACTTC. It codes for CASSHSSYEQYF.

V usage is TRBV2 and J usage is TRBJ2-7, with 9 positions matching TRBD1. CDR3 length: 15 residues. V dropped 1 base and J dropped 3; count of bases not matched to a gene: 4. Germline loops: CDR1 SNHLY, CDR2 FYNNEI. In DNA form, the CDR3 reads TGTGCCAGCAGTGAAGGGGACAGGGAGGGCTACGAGCAGTACTTC. Translated, it gives CASSEGDREGYEQYF.

V is TRBV27 and J is TRBJ2-5; TRBD2 matches 8 bases. Germline V gene data show CDR1 as MNHEY and CDR2 as SMNVEV (reference sequence). Trimming at V came to 3 bases and at J to 4 bases, leaving 4 bases not matched to a gene. This CDR3 comprises 14 residues. In DNA form, the CDR3 reads TGTGCCAGCAGTTTTAGCGGGATTGGAGAGACCCAGTACTTC. Translation: CASSFSGIGETQYF.

This clone occurred a few times. The genes are TRBV10-3 and TRBJ1-1; TRBD1 matches at 7 bases. This CDR3 region has 13 residues. The V segment lost 5 bases and the J segment 2 bases; nucleotides outside the gene matches: 2. Germline loops: CDR1 ENHRY, CDR2 SYGVKD. The DNA of the CDR3 is TGTGCCATCAGTCGGGACAGCAACACTGAAGCTTTCTTT. Translating it yields CAISRDSNTEAFF.

This clone showed up just a few times. V and J are TRBV5-5 and TRBJ2-1; 12 bases line up with TRBD2. This CDR3 is 15 amino acids long. Germline V gene sequence: CDR1 SGHKS, CDR2 YYEKEE (reference sequence). V lost 3 bases and J lost 8; bases outside the gene matches: 6. This CDR3 reads CASSSGLAGIDEQFF. The CDR3 nucleotides read TGTGCCAGCAGCTCAGGACTAGCGGGAATCGATGAGCAGTTCTTC.

This clone showed up just once. The chain combines TRBV6-1 with TRBJ2-1; D is uncertain. Per germline, CDR1 MNHNS and CDR2 SASEGT. This CDR3 comprises 11 residues. V shed 6 bases and J shed 7 bases, with 7 bases lying between them. The CDR3, as DNA: TGTGCCAGCAGCCTCGGGAATGAGCAGTTCTTC. This gives the protein CASSLGNEQFF.

This clone occurred once. This chain joins TRBV15 and TRBJ2-7, with a weak D call TRBD1 (6 bases). V lost 5 bases to trimming and J lost 3 bases, with 17 bases between them. This CDR3 region has 15 residues. Germline V gene lookup returns CDR1 LNHNV and CDR2 YYDKDF (reference sequence). Here the CDR3 DNA reads TGTGCCACCAGCCCGCCGGGCAGGGGTCACTACGAGCAGTACTTC. It encodes CATSPPGRGHYEQYF.

V gene TRBV5-4 combines with J gene TRBJ2-2; maybe TRBD1 (6 bases). The CDR3 is 14 amino acids. In germline, CDR1 is SGHNT, CDR2 YYREEE (reference sequence). With 3 bases removed from V and 1 base from J, the gap between germline ends came to 7 bases. CDR3 protein: CASSSRGNTGELFF. The CDR3, as DNA: TGTGCCAGCAGCTCCAGGGGGAACACCGGGGAGCTGTTTTTT.

The chain links TRBV10-2 to TRBJ2-3; 12 bases line up with TRBD2. The junction had 2 bases not matched to a gene; V was cut back by 6 bases and J by 4 bases. The germline V gene encodes CDR1 WSHSY and CDR2 SAAADI. The CDR3 covers 14 residues. The CDR3 nucleotides are TGCGCCAGCAGCGGACTAGCGGGGCCAGATACGCAGTATTTT. Amino acid sequence: CASSGLAGPDTQYF.

V gene TRBV24-1 combines with J gene TRBJ1-5; D unclear. From germline, CDR1 is KGHDR and CDR2 SFDVKD. Trimming cost V 10 bases and J 2 bases, with 14 bases left between them. CDR3 length: 14 amino acids. The DNA of the CDR3 is TGTGCCACTGTCGTGACGAGGGGCAATCAGCCCCAGCATTTT. It encodes CATVVTRGNQPQHF.

The chain uses TRBV12-3 or TRBV12-4 and TRBJ1-1; D is ambiguous. The CDR3 has 12 amino acids. V dropped 6 bases and J dropped 7 bases, with 12 bases sitting between them. The CDR3 protein is CASSLSVLEAFF. The CDR3 DNA reads TGTGCCAGCAGCCTCTCGGTCCTTGAAGCTTTCTTT.

The chain employs TRBV5-1 and TRBJ2-1, with D perhaps TRBD1 (6 bases). CDR3 length equals 17 residues. V shed 0 bases and J shed 1 base, with 14 bases lying between them. Germline values: CDR1 SGHRS, CDR2 YFSETQ. The chain's CDR3 is CASSLVQGTSSYNEQFF. CDR3 bases: TGCGCCAGCAGCTTGGTACAGGGTACTTCGTCCTACAATGAGCAGTTCTTC. Full variable domain (outside the CDR3, taken from reference TRBV5-1 and TRBJ2-1): KAGVTQTPRYLIKTRGQQVTLSCSPISGHRSVSWYQQTPGQGLQFLFEYFSETQRNKGNFPGRFSGRQFSNSRSEMNVSTLELGDSALYLCASSLVQGTSSYNEQFFGPGTRLTVL.

The rearrangement links TRBV18 to TRBJ1-5, with a possible D match to TRBD1 (6 bases). Deletions cut 6 bases from V and 2 bases from J, with 17 bases between. Germline V lookup: CDR1 KGHSH, CDR2 LQKENI. This CDR3 has 16 residues. CDR3 region: CASSSSWDNGNQPQHF. The CDR3 DNA is TGTGCCAGCTCGTCATCCTGGGACAACGGCAATCAGCCCCAGCATTTT.